This TCR beta chain was sequenced during a study of T-cell reconstitution after alpha-beta-depleted transplantation in children. Construction of the TCRbeta library involved unique molecular identifiers. TCRdb analysed the PCR reads with MiXCR anew, one entry per CDR3 protein. Of about 230,000 distinct CDR3 sequences in the sample, about 9.2% were seen once. CDR1 and CDR2 from the germline V gene are MNHEY and SMNVEV (reference sequence). V lost 11 bases to trimming and J lost 6 bases, with 13 bases between them. This CDR3 is 11 amino acids long. The sample was PBMCs from the stem cell graft donor, taken from the stem cell graft. This chain connects TRBV27 to TRBJ1-2, with TRBD1 as a possible D gene (5 bases). The TCR comes from a human donor who donated a stem cell graft to a child with acute lymphoblastic leukemia. The CDR3 nucleotides are TGTGCCTCCTGGGACTTCAATGGCTACACCTTC. Translation: CASWDFNGYTF.